These T cell receptor beta chains were read from a single sample in a study of T-cell memory formation after mild COVID-19. Each CDR3 protein is one row after TCRdb ran MiXCR on the 5' RACE reads. This table has 190,000 or so distinct CDR3 sequences, roughly a fifth appearing once. Input material: PBMCs or a T cell subset sorted from them (not recorded which). These TCRs come from an adult woman who had mild COVID-19 (a few samples of this study predate the infection). Cell type and time point are not known. Both conserved end residues are part of each CDR3. The order of the fields is V gene, clone size, J gene, D gene, CDR3 protein, CDR3 DNA. D genes are given only for firm matches. The size of a clone is reported for some rows only, either as once, few or many, or as a class for expanded clones.

TRBV24-1,NA,TRBJ2-5,TRBD1,CATSEPPTGAQETQYF,TGTGCCACCAGTGAACCACCGACAGGGGCGCAAGAGACCCAGTACTTC
TRBV9,NA,TRBJ2-7,NA,CASSGGPDRDIDSYEQYF,TGTGCCAGCAGCGGAGGCCCCGACCGGGACATCGACTCCTACGAGCAGTACTTC
TRBV29-1,few,TRBJ2-3,NA,CSALTGRTDTQYF,TGCAGCGCCTTGACAGGGAGGACAGATACGCAGTATTTT
TRBV4-1,NA,TRBJ1-4,NA,CASSQLLGGLNEKLFF,TGCGCCAGCAGCCAACTCCTCGGGGGCCTTAATGAAAAACTGTTTTTT
TRBV19,few,TRBJ2-3,TRBD2,CASRPLAGGTDTQYF,TGTGCCAGTAGACCGCTAGCGGGGGGCACAGATACGCAGTATTTT
TRBV30,NA,TRBJ1-1,NA,CAWSVGDPDEAFF,TGTGCCTGGAGTGTAGGCGACCCCGATGAAGCTTTCTTT
TRBV6-2/TRBV6-3,NA,TRBJ2-1,TRBD1,CASSYGQGAGNEQFF,TGTGCCAGCAGTTATGGGCAGGGGGCAGGCAATGAGCAGTTCTTC
TRBV12-3/TRBV12-4,NA,TRBJ2-1,TRBD2,CASVSSGPTYNEQFF,TGTGCCAGTGTTAGTAGCGGGCCTACCTACAATGAGCAGTTCTTC
TRBV6-5,NA,TRBJ1-6,TRBD1,CASSSTGGFYNSPLHF,TGTGCCAGCAGTTCGACAGGGGGCTTCTATAATTCACCCCTCCACTTT
TRBV5-1,many,TRBJ1-5,TRBD1,CASSLEGASNQPQHF,TGCGCCAGCAGCCTGGAGGGGGCTAGCAATCAGCCCCAGCATTTT
TRBV3-1,NA,TRBJ2-4,NA,CASSPVGNIQYF,TGTGCCAGCAGCCCCGTTGGTAACATTCAGTACTTC
TRBV10-3,few,TRBJ1-6,NA,CAISESGGSPLHF,TGTGCCATCAGTGAGTCGGGTGGATCACCCCTCCACTTT
TRBV9,NA,TRBJ2-1,NA,CASSVGDNEQFF,TGTGCCAGCAGCGTAGGGGACAATGAGCAGTTCTTC
TRBV5-1,NA,TRBJ2-7,NA,CASSLQYEQYF,TGCGCCAGCAGCCTCCAGTACGAGCAGTACTTC
TRBV4-2,NA,TRBJ2-5,TRBD2,CASSQEEALAGGGETQYF,TGTGCCAGCAGCCAAGAGGAGGCACTAGCGGGGGGAGGGGAGACCCAGTACTTC
TRBV7-9,few,TRBJ2-1,NA,CASSRNVVDEQFF,TGTGCCAGCAGCCGGAATGTAGTGGATGAGCAGTTCTTC
TRBV7-9,many,TRBJ2-3,NA,CASSSAGTSTDTQYF,TGTGCCAGCAGCTCAGCCGGGACAAGCACAGATACGCAGTATTTT
TRBV19,NA,TRBJ2-7,NA,CASSIFFGHEEQYF,TGTGCCAGTAGTATTTTTTTCGGGCACGAGGAGCAGTACTTC
TRBV20-1,few,TRBJ2-1,TRBD2,CSAGLELAGNNEQFF,TGCAGTGCCGGCCTGGAACTAGCGGGGAACAATGAGCAGTTCTTC
TRBV5-6,NA,TRBJ2-5,NA,CASSLKYRPQETQYF,TGTGCCAGCAGCTTGAAGTACAGGCCCCAAGAGACCCAGTACTTC
TRBV2,few,TRBJ1-1,NA,CASKGIMNTEAFF,TGTGCCAGCAAGGGAATCATGAACACTGAAGCTTTCTTT
TRBV7-7,once,TRBJ2-7,NA,CASSVGQPYEQYF,TGTGCCAGCAGCGTGGGACAACCGTACGAGCAGTACTTC
TRBV7-6,many,TRBJ2-3,NA,CASSYTSTDTQYF,TGTGCCAGCAGCTACACTAGCACAGATACGCAGTATTTT
TRBV29-1,few,TRBJ2-7,TRBD2,CSVEGPGGLFEQYF,TGCAGCGTTGAAGGACCGGGAGGGCTCTTCGAGCAGTACTTC
TRBV7-9,NA,TRBJ2-1,NA,CASSYGGGEQFF,TGTGCCAGCAGCTACGGGGGCGGTGAGCAGTTCTTC
TRBV4-2,NA,TRBJ2-7,TRBD2,CASSPWTSGRAVGEQYF,TGTGCCAGCAGCCCCTGGACTAGCGGGAGGGCCGTAGGAGAGCAGTACTTC
TRBV4-2,few,TRBJ2-7,NA,CASSQERTSYEQYF,TGTGCCAGCAGCCAAGAGCGGACGTCCTACGAGCAGTACTTC
TRBV6-2/TRBV6-3,many,TRBJ1-5,TRBD1,CASSYSTGGNQPQHF,TGTGCCAGCAGTTACTCGACAGGGGGCAATCAGCCCCAGCATTTT
TRBV7-6,few,TRBJ1-4,NA,CASSLDTGFGHEKLFF,TGTGCCAGCAGCTTAGACACAGGGTTTGGACACGAAAAACTGTTTTTT
TRBV15,few,TRBJ2-1,NA,CATSRGKGTYNEQFF,TGTGCCACCAGCAGAGGCAAGGGGACCTACAATGAGCAGTTCTTC
TRBV2,NA,TRBJ2-5,NA,CASSNLGDFQIRETQYF,TGTGCCAGCAGTAACCTCGGGGACTTCCAGATCCGGGAGACCCAGTACTTC
TRBV7-6,few,TRBJ2-7,NA,CASSQTAPLEQYF,TGTGCCAGCAGCCAAACCGCGCCCCTCGAGCAGTACTTC
TRBV7-6,NA,TRBJ1-5,TRBD1,CASSYGQGGSNQPQHF,TGTGCCAGCAGCTACGGACAGGGTGGAAGCAATCAGCCCCAGCATTTT
TRBV5-1,NA,TRBJ2-1,NA,CASSLGSSSEQFF,TGCGCCAGCAGCTTGGGCAGTAGTAGTGAGCAGTTCTTC
TRBV5-1,few,TRBJ2-2,TRBD2,CASSATSGLNTGELFF,TGCGCCAGCAGCGCGACTAGCGGACTGAACACCGGGGAGCTGTTTTTT
TRBV20-1,NA,TRBJ2-3,TRBD2,CSARPTSGGTDTQYF,TGCAGTGCTAGACCGACTAGCGGGGGCACAGATACGCAGTATTTT
TRBV29-1,NA,TRBJ2-7,TRBD1,CSVLPGGQGGNEQYF,TGCAGCGTTCTACCTGGAGGACAGGGTGGTAACGAGCAGTACTTC
TRBV6-1,few,TRBJ1-1,TRBD1,CASSDHLTGTGEGGTEAFF,TGTGCCAGCAGTGACCACCTCACCGGGACAGGGGAAGGCGGCACTGAAGCTTTCTTT